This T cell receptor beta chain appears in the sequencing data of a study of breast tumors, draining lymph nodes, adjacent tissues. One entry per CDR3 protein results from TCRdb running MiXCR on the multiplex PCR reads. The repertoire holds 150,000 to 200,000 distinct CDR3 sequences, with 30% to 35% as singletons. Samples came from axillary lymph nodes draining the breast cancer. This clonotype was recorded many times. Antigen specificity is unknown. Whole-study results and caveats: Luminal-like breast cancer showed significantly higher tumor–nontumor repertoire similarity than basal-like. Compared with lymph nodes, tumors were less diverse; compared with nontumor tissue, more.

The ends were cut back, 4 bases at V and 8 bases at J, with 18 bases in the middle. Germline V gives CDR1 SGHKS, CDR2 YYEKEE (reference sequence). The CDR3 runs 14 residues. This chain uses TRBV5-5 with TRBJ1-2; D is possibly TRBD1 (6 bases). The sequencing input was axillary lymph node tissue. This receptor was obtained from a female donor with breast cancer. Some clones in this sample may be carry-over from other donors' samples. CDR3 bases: TGTGCCAGCAGCCCCCACTTACTAGGGGGGGGCTACACCTTC. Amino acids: CASSPHLLGGGYTF.